The next 25 T cell receptor beta chains were all read from a single sample in a study of T cells in Graves' hyperthyroidism and ophthalmopathy. Researchers amplified the TCR beta CDR3 regions from RNA transcripts. HTBI primers were employed in a first-round RT-PCR of the TCR CDR3. Using its own MiXCR run on the multiplex PCR reads, TCRdb lists one record per CDR3 protein. The data show 450,000 to 650,000 distinct CDR3 sequences, around 20% seen once. The sequenced sample consisted of blood. The receptors come from a man aged 18 to 35 with Graves' hyperthyroidism.

The rearrangement joins TRBV19 to TRBJ1-5; weak D call: TRBD1 (5 bases). The CDR3 sequence is 17 residues long. The germline gives CDR1 LNHDA, CDR2 SQIVND (reference sequence). Trimming shortened V by 3 bases and J by 0 bases, and 15 bases separated the two germline ends. The CDR3 spells CASSMGQWGFSNQPQHF. Here the CDR3 DNA reads TGTGCCAGTAGTATGGGGCAGTGGGGTTTTAGCAATCAGCCCCAGCATTTT.

The chain links TRBV12-3 or TRBV12-4 to TRBJ1-2, with D possibly matching TRBD1 (5 bases). Trimming left V 5 bases short and J 8 bases short, with 21 bases between. The CDR3 is made up of 15 amino acids. The CDR3, as DNA: TGTGCCAGCAGTCTTGACGGCAGGGCTATTAAGGGCTACACCTTC. Its translation: CASSLDGRAIKGYTF.

This clonotype was observed many times. The V gene is TRBV12-3 or TRBV12-4, the J gene TRBJ2-2; D is possibly TRBD1 (5 bases). Trimming removed 5 bases at V and 6 bases at J, with 16 bases between. The CDR3 extends over 15 amino acids. The CDR3 sequence: CASSPLGRGSGELFF. The CDR3 coding sequence is TGTGCCAGCAGTCCCTTGGGAAGGGGATCCGGGGAGCTGTTTTTT.

This clonotype has a count of ten or more. V is TRBV5-1 and J is TRBJ1-1, with no clear D. The germline V gene encodes CDR1 SGHRS and CDR2 YFSETQ. The CDR3 extends over 13 amino acids. The V end lost 7 bases, the J end lost 5 bases, and 15 bases lay between the germline ends. CDR3 DNA sequence: TGCGCCAGCCGAAGGAGGGAGGGTACTGAAGCTTTCTTT. It is translated as CASRRREGTEAFF.

The sample holds many counts of this clonotype. J is TRBJ1-1 and V is TRBV28; D is undetermined. This CDR3 spans 12 amino acids. V dropped 7 bases and J dropped 6 bases, with 12 bases sitting between them. Germline-derived CDR1 and CDR2 are MDHEN and SYDVKM. The CDR3 nucleotides are TGTGCCAGCACCCCGCGCCTACCTGAAGCTTTCTTT. Residues: CASTPRLPEAFF.

This clonotype was counted ten times or more. The chain links TRBV30 to TRBJ1-3; D uncertain. The CDR3 has 13 amino acids. Germline V gene sequence: CDR1 GTSNPN, CDR2 SVGIG (reference sequence). Trimming left V 5 bases short and J 0 bases short, with 8 bases between. The CDR3 here is CAWEAFSGNTIYF. In DNA, the CDR3 is TGTGCCTGGGAGGCGTTCTCTGGAAACACCATATATTTT.

In this sample, this clonotype turned up a few times. This chain connects TRBV28 to TRBJ2-7; 9 nucleotides match TRBD1. The CDR3 covers 14 residues. Per germline, CDR1 MDHEN and CDR2 SYDVKM. V gave up 6 bases and J gave up 5 bases; unmatched junction bases: 8. CDR3 DNA sequence: TGTGCCAGCAGGAGCTCGGGACAGGGAGACGAGCAGTACTTC. Amino acids: CASRSSGQGDEQYF.

Of note for this clonotype: The junction and the germline gene differ at one end; a read error may be behind it. The V gene is TRBV20-1, the J gene TRBJ1-3; D is ambiguous. The CDR3 has 15 amino acids. Germline V gives CDR1 DFQATT, CDR2 SNEGSKA (reference sequence). CDR3 in amino acids: CSARADGISGNTIYF. The CDR3 nucleotides read TGCAGTGCTAGAGCTGACGGGATCTCTGGAAACACTATATATTTT.

The gene calls are TRBV27 and TRBJ2-7; 7 nucleotides line up with TRBD2. The CDR3 is made up of 14 amino acids. J was trimmed by 5 bases and V by 3 bases; bases with no gene match: 7. From germline, CDR1 is MNHEY and CDR2 SMNVEV (reference sequence). The CDR3 sequence is CASSFKAGVNEQYF. The CDR3 nucleotides read TGTGCCAGCAGTTTTAAGGCGGGGGTTAACGAGCAGTACTTC.

This clonotype was seen ten or more times. The chain recombines TRBV6-5 with TRBJ1-3, with 7 bases identical to TRBD1. The V gene end was trimmed by 6 bases and the J gene end by 2 bases; junction bases not matched to a gene: 7. In germline, CDR1 is MNHEY, CDR2 SVGAGI. CDR3 length: 15 amino acids. The chain's CDR3 is CASSSWTGTGNTIYF. CDR3 nucleotides: TGTGCCAGCAGCTCCTGGACAGGAACTGGAAACACCATATATTTT.

This clonotype was detected ten times or more. The chain joins TRBV12-3 or TRBV12-4 to TRBJ1-2, with TRBD1 matching 7 bases. Germline trimming cut 6 bases from V and 4 bases from J; bases unmatched to any gene: 8. The CDR3 is 14 residues long. CDR3 sequence (DNA): TGTGCCAGCAGGTCTACAGGGGCCCTCTATGGCTACACCTTC. Protein: CASRSTGALYGYTF.

The V call is TRBV12-5, the J call TRBJ1-3; the D is unclear. Germline CDR1 LGHNT, CDR2 FRNRAP. Trimming cost V 4 bases and J 3 bases, with 19 bases left between them. The CDR3 sequence is 17 residues long. CDR3 residues: CASGSPAVGPNGNTIYF. The CDR3 DNA follows: TGTGCTAGTGGTTCTCCCGCCGTAGGTCCCAATGGAAACACCATATATTTT.

This clonotype showed up many times. The chain has TRBV7-9 and TRBJ1-1; no reliable D call. Germline CDR1 SEHNR, CDR2 FQNEAQ (reference sequence). The CDR3 covers 13 residues. With 4 bases removed from V and 7 bases from J, the gap between germline ends came to 13 bases. The CDR3 region is CASSSARGGEAFF. CDR3 DNA sequence: TGTGCCAGCAGCTCCGCGCGTGGCGGTGAAGCTTTCTTT.

This clonotype was detected ten times or more. This sequence joins TRBV28 and TRBJ2-5; D possibly corresponds to TRBD2 (6 bases). Trimming removed 4 bases from V and 4 bases from J, with 16 bases in between. The CDR3 totals 15 residues. Looked up from germline, CDR1 is MDHEN and CDR2 is SYDVKM. The CDR3 sequence is CASSYGGVVRETQYF. The CDR3 DNA follows: TGTGCCAGCAGTTATGGCGGGGTGGTGAGAGAGACCCAGTACTTC. The full variable domain, in which reference TRBV28 and TRBJ2-5 provide the parts outside the CDR3, is DVKVTQSSRYLVKRTGEKVFLECVQDMDHENMFWYRQDPGLGLRLIYFSYDVKMKEKGDIPEGYSVSREKKERFSLILESASTNQTSMYLCASSYGGVVRETQYFGPGTRLLVL.

In its sample, this clonotype was seen many times. This chain links TRBV4-1 with TRBJ2-5; a possible D gene is TRBD1 (5 bases). The germline V gene encodes CDR1 MGHRA and CDR2 YSYEKL. The CDR3 is 13 residues long. V lost 1 base to trimming and J lost 5 bases, with 8 bases between them. CDR3 sequence (DNA): TGCGCCAGCAGCCAAGTAGGGGATGAGACCCAGTACTTC. It specifies CASSQVGDETQYF.

This clonotype has ten or more counts. The rearrangement uses TRBV6-5 and TRBJ2-5; D is perhaps TRBD1 (5 bases). CDR1 is MNHEY and CDR2 is SVGAGI in the germline V gene. The ends were cut back, 8 bases at V and 5 bases at J, with 15 bases in the middle. The CDR3 length is 13 residues. The DNA for the CDR3 is TGTGCCAGCGCGGCAGGGCTATGGGAGACCCAGTACTTC. Translated, it gives CASAAGLWETQYF.

This clonotype was seen repeatedly, ten times or more. The V and J genes are TRBV3-1 and TRBJ1-3, with 9 bases that match TRBD1. This CDR3 comprises 22 residues. The germline V gene has CDR1 LGHDT and CDR2 YNNKEL (reference sequence). V gave up 4 bases and J gave up 2 bases; unmatched junction bases: 24. This CDR3 is CASSPRMNSPARDRAAGNTIYF. Written as DNA, the CDR3 is TGTGCCAGCAGCCCTCGGATGAATTCCCCCGCCCGGGACAGGGCGGCTGGAAACACCATATATTTT.

This clonotype was recorded many times. The CDR3 is CASSEDRGLPKNIQYF. CDR3 sequence (DNA): TGTGCCAGCAGTGAGGACAGGGGCTTACCCAAAAACATTCAGTACTTC. J is TRBJ2-4 and V is TRBV2; 9 bases agree with TRBD1. Trimming took 3 bases from V and 2 from J; bases not matched to a gene: 5. The CDR3 totals 16 residues. Germline CDR1 reads SNHLY; CDR2 reads FYNNEI.

In its sample, this clonotype was seen many times. The V gene is TRBV28, the J gene TRBJ1-2; TRBD1 matches 8 bases. The length of the CDR3 is 15 residues. CDR1 is MDHEN, CDR2 SYDVKM, per germline. With 7 bases clipped from V and 2 bases from J, the junction kept 9 bases outside the gene matches. The DNA of the CDR3 is TGTGCCAGCATCGGGACAGGAGCGGGGAACTATGGCTACACCTTC. It codes for CASIGTGAGNYGYTF.

This clonotype came up many times. The genes are TRBV11-2 and TRBJ2-7; TRBD2 aligns across 13 bases. The trim removed 7 bases at V and 4 bases at J, leaving 10 bases unmatched. Germline CDR1 and CDR2: SGHAT and FQNNGV. The CDR3 consists of 16 residues. CDR3 sequence: CASTRGGTSGDYEQYF. In DNA, the CDR3 is TGTGCCAGCACCCGAGGGGGGACTAGCGGGGATTACGAGCAGTACTTC.

This clonotype has ten or more counts. The chain is built from TRBV5-1 and TRBJ1-1; 7 positions match TRBD1. J lost 1 base, V lost 4 bases, and 13 bases had no gene match. The length of the CDR3 is 17 residues. Per the germline V gene, CDR1 is SGHRS and CDR2 is YFSETQ. CDR3 in amino acids: CASSPPLWTGENTEAFF. The CDR3 DNA follows: TGCGCCAGCAGCCCGCCCCTATGGACAGGAGAGAACACTGAAGCTTTCTTT.

This clonotype was counted ten times or more. The DNA for the CDR3 is TGTGCCAGCAGCTTAGCGGCAGGGAGTGGCTACACCTTC. This gives the protein CASSLAAGSGYTF. This sequence joins TRBV7-9 and TRBJ1-2; TRBD1 is a possible D gene (5 bases). V was pared by 0 bases and J by 7 bases, with 9 bases between. Germline CDR1 and CDR2: SEHNR and FQNEAQ (reference sequence). The CDR3 runs to 13 residues.

This clonotype was picked up a small number of times. V and J are TRBV19 and TRBJ1-1; D possibly corresponds to TRBD1 (6 bases). Trimming took 5 bases from V and 1 from J, leaving 14 bases between them. This CDR3 spans 15 amino acids. Looked up from germline, CDR1 is LNHDA and CDR2 is SQIVND (reference sequence). Written as DNA, the CDR3 is TGTGCCAGTAGTGTAATACAGGGCGGGAACACTGAAGCTTTCTTT. Translating it yields CASSVIQGGNTEAFF.

This clonotype came up many times. The gene calls are TRBV6-5 and TRBJ1-1; D is uncertain. This CDR3 comprises 15 residues. Trimming removed 4 bases from V and 1 base from J, with 13 bases in between. Germline values: CDR1 MNHEY, CDR2 SVGAGI. CDR3 loop: CASSSVRRTNTEAFF. The CDR3 DNA follows: TGTGCCAGCAGTTCAGTCCGGCGTACGAACACTGAAGCTTTCTTT.

This clonotype was counted a single time. The J gene is TRBJ1-1, the V gene TRBV12-3 or TRBV12-4; TRBD1 is a possible D gene (5 bases). V lost 7 bases, J lost 1 base, and 19 bases lay in between. The CDR3 has 16 amino acids. The CDR3 nucleotides read TGTGCCAGCACTCAGGGAGACCTTCCACGGAACACTGAAGCTTTCTTT. Its protein is CASTQGDLPRNTEAFF.